The 21 T cell receptor beta chains listed next were all sequenced from one sample in a study of CD8+ T cells in alopecia areata. Isolated RNA was reverse transcribed into cDNA used as the sequencing template. Sequenced by immunoSEQ multiplex PCR; TCRdb stores in-frame clones only, minus some. The table lists 250,000 to 300,000 clones, roughly 60% of them singletons. Treatment reported: oral pan-JAK inhibitor, 5-10 mg twice daily. This specimen consisted of CD4+ T cells sorted from blood, obtained at week 24, from a patient treated with tofacitinib. These receptors all come from a human donor with alopecia areata.

This clone was picked up one time. The chain employs TRBV5-6 and TRBJ2-3, with a possible D match to TRBD2 (7 bases). The CDR3 totals 15 residues. CDR1 is SGHDT and CDR2 is YYEEEE in the germline V gene. V dropped 0 bases and J dropped 4 bases, with 12 bases sitting between them. DNA for the CDR3: TGTGCCAGCAGCTTGGTGGCGGGGGCCCCAGATACGCAGTATTTT. Translated: CASSLVAGAPDTQYF.

The chain couples TRBV9 to TRBJ1-4; TRBD1 is a possible D gene (6 bases). The germline V and J ends were trimmed by 4 bases and 4 bases, with 14 bases remaining between them. CDR3 length: 15 residues. Per the germline V gene, CDR1 is SGDLS and CDR2 is YYNGEE. The CDR3 DNA sequence: TGTGCCAGCAGCCGGAGGGGGGATAATAATGAAAAACTGTTTTTT. It codes for CASSRRGDNNEKLFF.

In this sample, this clone turned up a few times. CDR3 DNA sequence: TGTGCCAGCAGCTTATCGTACACCGGGGAGCTGTTTTTT. Encoded protein: CASSLSYTGELFF. The genes are TRBV7-2 and TRBJ2-2; D is unresolved. This CDR3 has 13 residues. Germline V gives CDR1 SGHTA, CDR2 FQGNSA. Trimming removed 2 bases at V and 3 bases at J, with 4 bases between.

In this sample, this clone turned up a few times. The chain combines TRBV2 with TRBJ2-3; 8 bases line up with TRBD2. Germline CDR1 SNHLY, CDR2 FYNNEI. CDR3 size: 15 residues. V lost 6 bases to trimming and J lost 3 bases; unmatched junction nucleotides: 8. CDR3 sequence: CASRGKTSGTDTQYF. The DNA for the CDR3 is TGTGCCAGCAGGGGTAAAACTAGCGGTACAGATACGCAGTATTTT. The full variable domain, with the rest looked up from reference TRBV2 and TRBJ2-3, is EPEVTQTPSHQVTQMGQEVILRCVPISNHLYFYWYRQILGQKVEFLVSFYNNEISEKSEIFDDQFSVERPDGSNFTLKIRSTKLEDSAMYFCASRGKTSGTDTQYFGPGTRLTVL.

The rearrangement joins TRBV29-1 to TRBJ2-5; 10 positions match TRBD2. Trimming at V came to 6 bases and at J to 0 bases, leaving 7 bases not matched to a gene. The CDR3 has 15 amino acids. Germline assignment: CDR1 SQVTM and CDR2 ANQGSEA. The CDR3 DNA is TGCAGCGTCGACGCCGGGACTAGCGACCAAGAGACCCAGTACTTC. Protein sequence: CSVDAGTSDQETQYF.

The chain carries TRBV5-1 and TRBJ1-6; 8 bases fit TRBD1. The V and J ends lost 4 bases and 9 bases, in that order; junction bases with no gene match: 6. CDR3 size: 14 residues. The germline gives CDR1 SGHRS, CDR2 YFSETQ. CDR3 coding DNA: TGCGCCAGCAGCGGGGCAGGGGGCCGTTCACCCCTCCACTTT. Residues: CASSGAGGRSPLHF. Filled out from reference TRBV5-1 and TRBJ1-6, the complete variable domain reads KAGVTQTPRYLIKTRGQQVTLSCSPISGHRSVSWYQQTPGQGLQFLFEYFSETQRNKGNFPGRFSGRQFSNSRSEMNVSTLELGDSALYLCASSGAGGRSPLHFGNGTRLTVT.

The CDR3 DNA follows: TGTGCCAGCAGCTTTGGTCTAGCGGGGTCGTTGGGAGAGACCCAGTACTTC. Its translation: CASSFGLAGSLGETQYF. V usage is TRBV7-9 and J usage is TRBJ2-5; 9 bases map to TRBD2. V lost 3 bases, J lost 4 bases, and 12 bases stayed unmatched. Germline-derived CDR1 and CDR2 are SEHNR and FQNEAQ (reference sequence). The CDR3 runs 17 residues.

This clone was counted only a few times. The chain has TRBV7-8 and TRBJ2-7; TRBD2 might be the D (5 bases). Germline CDR1 and CDR2: SGHVS and FQNEAQ. V was cut by 1 base and J by 4 bases, with 8 bases left in between. The CDR3 has 13 residues. The CDR3 DNA reads TGTGCCAGCAGCTTAGGAAGGGAGTACGAGCAGTACTTC. As protein: CASSLGREYEQYF. The full variable domain, with the rest looked up from reference TRBV7-8 and TRBJ2-7, is GAGVSQSPRYKVAKRGQDVALRCDPISGHVSLFWYQQALGQGPEFLTYFQNEAQLDKSGLPSDRFFAERPEGSVSTLKIQRTQQEDSAVYLCASSLGREYEQYFGPGTRLTVT.

The chain links TRBV19 to TRBJ2-5, with 7 bases lining up with TRBD1. The CDR3 extends over 14 amino acids. V dropped 6 bases and J dropped 2; count of bases not matched to a gene: 6. Germline values: CDR1 LNHDA, CDR2 SQIVND (reference sequence). This chain's CDR3 is CASRGDRAQETQYF. CDR3 DNA: TGTGCCAGTAGGGGAGACAGGGCGCAAGAGACCCAGTACTTC.

V and J are TRBV30 and TRBJ2-6; tentatively, D is TRBD1 (6 bases). V lost 5 bases and J 0 bases, leaving 8 bases between the germline ends. The length of the CDR3 is 14 residues. Germline V gene lookup returns CDR1 GTSNPN and CDR2 SVGIG (reference sequence). CDR3 coding DNA: TGTGCCTGGTCACAGGGCTCTGGGGCCAACGTCCTGACTTTC. Protein product: CAWSQGSGANVLTF.

In its sample, this clone was seen a few times. The chain is built from TRBV19 and TRBJ2-7, with D unclear. Germline assignment: CDR1 LNHDA and CDR2 SQIVND (reference sequence). This CDR3 has 14 amino acids. Trimming stripped 5 bases from V and 5 bases from J, with 16 bases between. This chain's CDR3 is CASSYSIGMNEQYF. In DNA, the CDR3 is TGTGCCAGTAGTTATTCGATAGGCATGAACGAGCAGTACTTC.

The chain uses TRBV4-1 and TRBJ2-5; 13 nucleotides agree with TRBD2. The CDR3 loop spans 15 amino acids. Trimming took 4 bases from V and 5 from J; bases not matched to a gene: 4. Germline CDR1 reads MGHRA; CDR2 reads YSYEKL. The CDR3 region has the DNA TGCGCCAGCAGCCCGGGACTAGCGGGGCGGGAGACCCAGTACTTC. Amino acids: CASSPGLAGRETQYF.

This clone was counted between two and nine times. This chain uses TRBV6-5 with TRBJ1-3; D possibly corresponds to TRBD1 (5 bases). The germline V gene has CDR1 MNHEY and CDR2 SVGAGI. Trimming removed 2 bases from V and 0 bases from J, with 11 bases in between. This CDR3 has 16 amino acids. CDR3 residues: CASSYGTVSSGNTIYF. The CDR3 nucleotides read TGTGCCAGCAGTTACGGGACGGTGAGCTCTGGAAACACCATATATTTT.

The chain employs TRBV4-2 and TRBJ1-1, with unresolved D. Germline values: CDR1 LGHNA, CDR2 YNFKEQ. V lost 4 bases and J 1 base, leaving 7 bases between the germline ends. This CDR3 region has 13 residues. CDR3 DNA sequence: TGTGCCAGCAGCCTTGGAAAGAACACTGAAGCTTTCTTT. Protein sequence: CASSLGKNTEAFF.

As DNA, the CDR3 is TGTGCCAGCAGCTTACTCAGGGGCTATGGCTACACCTTC. Translation: CASSLLRGYGYTF. The J gene is TRBJ1-2, the V gene TRBV13; D possibly corresponds to TRBD1 (6 bases). Trimming stripped 2 bases from V and 4 bases from J, with 8 bases between. Looked up from germline, CDR1 is PRHDT and CDR2 is FYEKMQ (reference sequence). The CDR3 extends over 13 amino acids. Full variable domain (rest looked up from reference TRBV13 and TRBJ1-2): AAGVIQSPRHLIKEKRETATLKCYPIPRHDTVYWYQQGPGQDPQFLISFYEKMQSDKGSIPDRFSAQQFSDYHSELNMSSLELGDSALYFCASSLLRGYGYTFGSGTRLTVV.

The rearrangement joins TRBV30 to TRBJ2-1; D is unclear. From germline, CDR1 is GTSNPN and CDR2 SVGIG (reference sequence). This CDR3 region has 12 residues. Trimming stripped 5 bases from V and 8 bases from J, with 13 bases between. CDR3 DNA sequence: TGTGCCTGGGTAAGGGTTGACTATGAGCAGTTCTTC. Protein: CAWVRVDYEQFF.

The gene calls are TRBV4-3 and TRBJ2-5; 7 bases are shared with TRBD1. J gave up 2 bases and V 4 bases, and 4 bases lay outside the gene matches. This CDR3 contains 14 residues. Germline V lookup: CDR1 LGHNA, CDR2 YSLEER. The CDR3 nucleotides are TGCGCCAGCAGCCTCGGGACAGTTCAAGAGACCCAGTACTTC. This codes for CASSLGTVQETQYF.

The chain carries TRBV10-3 and TRBJ1-2, with no clear D. V lost 7 bases and J 7 bases, leaving 16 bases between the germline ends. This CDR3 contains 13 residues. The V gene's germline CDR1 is ENHRY and CDR2 SYGVKD. The CDR3 loop reads CAITPGGPSGYTF. Here the CDR3 DNA reads TGTGCCATCACCCCGGGAGGGCCTAGTGGCTACACCTTC.

This clone came up a few times. The rearrangement joins TRBV19 to TRBJ2-7; D might be TRBD2 (5 bases). Germline V gene lookup returns CDR1 LNHDA and CDR2 SQIVND (reference sequence). The CDR3 totals 12 residues. Trimming pared 7 bases from V and 4 bases from J, leaving 11 bases between. CDR3 DNA: TGTGCCAGTAAGGGAAGCGGATACGAGCAGTACTTC. This translates into CASKGSGYEQYF.

The J gene is TRBJ1-2, the V gene TRBV10-3, with TRBD1 identical over 8 bases. The CDR3 extends over 12 amino acids. Germline CDR1 is ENHRY and CDR2 is SYGVKD. J gave up 7 bases and V 8 bases, and 6 bases lay outside the gene matches. The CDR3 is CAIGTGQRGYTF. CDR3 nucleotide sequence: TGTGCCATCGGGACAGGTCAACGTGGCTACACCTTC.

This clone was seen only a few times. The genes are TRBV7-8 and TRBJ2-3; D is perhaps TRBD1 (6 bases). The CDR3 is made up of 14 amino acids. V lost 4 bases, J lost 2 bases, and 10 bases lay in between. Germline CDR1 is SGHVS and CDR2 is FQNEAQ. In DNA form, the CDR3 reads TGTGCCAGCAGCTCTAGGACAGTCACAGATACGCAGTATTTT. Its protein product is CASSSRTVTDTQYF.